The entry below gives a single T cell receptor beta chain sequence along with its context. What it recognizes is unknown. Assay used: immunoSEQ multiplex PCR; TCRdb lists only in-frame clones, some missing. The top ten clones hold under 4.5% of a sample with about 64,000 clones, over 75% of them seen once. The record originates from a study of Tregs in tolerant kidney transplant recipients. Recipients received nonmyeloablative bone marrow transplants from related graft donors, with transient mixed chimerism. The study's findings and limits: Findings come from small patient numbers and require larger validation. In tolerant patients, donor-specific Tregs outgrew total Tregs, suggesting antigen-driven expansion. No direct test of biological reproducibility was done here.

Germline V gives CDR1 SGHTA, CDR2 FQGTGA. The V segment lost 1 base and the J segment 3 bases; nucleotides outside the gene matches: 3. There are 15 residues in the CDR3. The receptor comes from a human patient who received a combined kidney and bone marrow transplant. Some of the T cells might come from the graft donor. Sequenced material: CD4+ T cells from blood (PBMCs), taken 6 months after the transplant. This chain uses TRBV7-3 with TRBJ1-1, with 9 positions matching TRBD1. The CDR3 region is CASSLKTGGDTEAFF. The DNA for the CDR3 is TGTGCCAGCAGCTTAAAGACAGGGGGTGACACTGAAGCTTTCTTT.